The entry that follows covers one T cell receptor (beta chain) sequence. Antigen unknown. This record comes from a study of beta chain features in type 1 diabetes. All of the isolated RNA was reverse transcribed, so expressed TCRB transcripts were sequenced. Naive, central memory and regulatory T cell samples yielded about 4 million reads on average. Sequencing used immunoSEQ multiplex PCR; TCRdb keeps in-frame clones, though not all of them. The data hold hundreds of thousands of clones, with 13% to 15% observed a single time. Study-wide results and caveats: Type 1 diabetes patients had moderately but significantly shorter TCRB CDR3s in all four CD4+ subsets.

Stem cell-like memory, regulatory, central memory and naive CD4+ cells were sorted via CD45RO/CCR7/CD25/CD127/CD95/CD27. Sequencing was performed on central memory CD4+ T cells from blood. This sequence was found in a man aged 25 to 45 in good health.

The CDR3 DNA follows: TGTGCCAGCAGTGAAGTGTCAATTTCTGGAAACACCATATATTTT. Protein: CASSEVSISGNTIYF. The V gene is TRBV25-1, the J gene TRBJ1-3; D uncertain. The CDR3 loop spans 15 amino acids. Germline V gene sequence: CDR1 MGHDK, CDR2 SYGVNS. V lost 2 bases and J 1 base, leaving 9 bases between the germline ends. Variable domain in full (rest from reference TRBV25-1 and TRBJ1-3): EADIYQTPRYLVIGTGKKITLECSQTMGHDKMYWYQQDPGMELHLIHYSYGVNSTEKGDLSSESTVSRIRTEHFPLTLESARPSHTSQYLCASSEVSISGNTIYFGEGSWLTVV.